The clone carrying this T cell receptor beta chain was seen a handful of times. The record originates from a study of patients and donors after allogeneic stem cell transplantation. V lost 10 bases and J lost 5; bases outside the gene matches: 7. The CDR3 is made up of 13 amino acids. In TCRdb, the RT-PCR reads were re-called with MiXCR into one record per CDR3 protein. The profile shows about 200,000 distinct CDR3 sequences, around 40% of them singletons. Sequenced input: blood, either unsorted or a sorted T cell fraction (not recorded which). The source of this sequence is a human donor who was either an allogeneic HSCT recipient or a stem cell or donor lymphocyte infusion donor (not recorded which). It is not recorded whose cells these are; they may come from a transplant donor. The chain links TRBV12-3 or TRBV12-4 to TRBJ1-4; 7 positions agree with TRBD1. CDR3 amino acids: CATRMTGNEKLFF. The CDR3 coding sequence is TGTGCCACCCGAATGACAGGGAATGAAAAACTGTTTTTT.